The T cell receptor (beta chain) under discussion was sequenced for a study of blood T cell repertoires in COVID-19. Study details: Acute-phase and convalescent COVID-19 samples originated in the United States, Italy and Spain. In each case, the material was cDNA or gDNA derived from T cells, B-cell-depleted T cells, or PBMCs.

This CDR3 region has 16 residues. V lost 0 bases, J lost 2 bases, and 13 bases lay in between. Germline V gives CDR1 SGHTS, CDR2 YDEGEE. As handled by the study authors: Nucleated cell number was recorded as an estimate derived from reference gene primer amplification. The assay was immunoSEQ multiplex PCR, and TCRdb's table has in-frame clones only and misses some. That table is the source of V, J and clone size, and D and trimming were worked out from the DNA. The profile shows 350,000 to 450,000 clones, roughly 85% of them singletons. The sequencing sample was made of peripheral blood. The receptor's source is a woman in her late teens or twenties with acute or convalescent COVID-19. The gene calls are TRBV5-8 and TRBJ2-3; D is possibly TRBD2 (6 bases). DNA for the CDR3: TGTGCCAGCAGCTTGGTAGCTAGCGTAATCACAGATACGCAGTATTTT. It yields the protein CASSLVASVITDTQYF.